This T cell receptor (beta chain) was profiled in a study of PD-L1 blockade in urothelial cancer. Study at large: T cell content in blood samples showed a median of 141,255.

Sequencing used immunoSEQ multiplex PCR; TCRdb keeps in-frame clones, though not all of them. The sample yields 85,000 to 90,000 clones, more than 75% seen once. Time point defined: pretreatment peripheral blood. Per germline, CDR1 SGHVS and CDR2 FQNEAQ. The CDR3 covers 15 residues. Trimming removed 2 bases from V and 5 bases from J, with 13 bases in between. The chain has TRBV7-8 and TRBJ1-5; TRBD1 might be the D (5 bases). The source is a man aged 60 to 69 with urothelial cancer. The sample was PBMCs, taken around atezolizumab (anti-PD-L1) treatment. CDR3 sequence reads: CASSLLGATHQPQHF. CDR3 sequence (DNA): TGTGCCAGCAGCTTATTAGGGGCGACGCATCAGCCCCAGCATTTT. Using reference TRBV7-8 and TRBJ1-5 for the parts outside the CDR3, the full variable domain is GAGVSQSPRYKVAKRGQDVALRCDPISGHVSLFWYQQALGQGPEFLTYFQNEAQLDKSGLPSDRFFAERPEGSVSTLKIQRTQQEDSAVYLCASSLLGATHQPQHFGDGTRLSIL.